This section outlines one T cell receptor (beta chain) sequence together with its context. The record originates from a study of T cells in Graves' hyperthyroidism and ophthalmopathy. Authors of the study amplified TCR beta CDR3 regions from RNA transcripts. A set of HTBI primers served as the primers for a first-round RT-PCR of the TCR CDR3. TCRdb itself ran the multiplex PCR reads through MiXCR, one entry per CDR3 protein. The sample has roughly 500,000 distinct CDR3 sequences; about 45% are singletons. The germline V gene has CDR1 MDHEN and CDR2 SYDVKM. V was shortened by 3 bases and J by 2 bases, with 10 bases between the two germline ends. This CDR3 spans 14 amino acids. Exclusions: uncontrolled infection, other autoimmune disease, pregnancy, lactation.

The sample was peripheral blood or thyroid tissue (not recorded which). The clonotype was recovered from an adult woman with Graves' disease, either hyperthyroidism or ophthalmopathy (not recorded which). The J gene is TRBJ1-1, the V gene TRBV28, with D hard to call. The DNA for the CDR3 is TGTGCCAGCAGTTTGGAACAGATTAACACTGAAGCTTTCTTT. It encodes CASSLEQINTEAFF.